A selection of T cell receptor beta chains follows, all from one sample in a study of shared clonotypes between healthy human individuals. Produced via immunoSEQ multiplex PCR; TCRdb's table is partial and in-frame only. The table records 550,000 to 650,000 clones, roughly 96% of them present only once. The sequencing input was naive CD8+ T cells sorted from blood. Receptor source: a woman aged 25 to 39 in good health. CDR3s include the opening cysteine and the closing phenylalanine or tryptophan. Each record gives: V gene, J gene, CDR3 length, CDR3 protein.

TRBV5-1	TRBJ2-7	16	CASSPRVAGERGEQYF
TRBV15	TRBJ2-3	15	CATSSRSRETDTQYF
TRBV11-2	TRBJ1-2	16	CASSPTREQPRIGYTF
TRBV5-1	TRBJ1-4	12	CASSLSNEKLFF
TRBV2	TRBJ2-1	12	CASSEFYNEQFF
TRBV29-1	TRBJ2-1	15	CSGGDTGVAYNEQFF
TRBV27	TRBJ1-4	13	CASRRAGNEKLFF
TRBV5-4	TRBJ2-7	15	CASSSTGTSSYEQYF
TRBV14	TRBJ2-4	15	CASSRTGLAKNIQYF
TRBV5-6	TRBJ2-7	15	CASSLYSGRTYEQYF
TRBV4-1	TRBJ1-2	16	CASSRLLIGGNYGHTF
TRBV4-2	TRBJ2-7	16	CASSQEEAGGPDEQYF
TRBV28	TRBJ2-6	14	CASRPGSGANVLTF
TRBV27	TRBJ2-7	15	CASSLYGTGRSGQYF
TRBV28	TRBJ2-3	12	CASSLPADTQYF
TRBV28	TRBJ2-1	15	CASSLSSLIYNEQFF
TRBV7-6	TRBJ2-7	13	CASSPLGGLEQYF
TRBV7-9	TRBJ2-1	16	CASSSTEGSSYNEQFF
TRBV19	TRBJ2-2	14	CASSLRGRTGELFF
TRBV27	TRBJ2-7	12	CASKQGAREQYF
TRBV7-9	TRBJ2-6	17	CASRPTGLSSGANVLTF
TRBV5-6	TRBJ2-2	16	CASSLAVAGLVGELFF
TRBV2	TRBJ1-5	12	CASSEASQPQHF
TRBV11-1	TRBJ2-1	15	CASSTGLAAYNEQFF
TRBV5-1	TRBJ2-7	16	CASSLASEAGTREQYF
TRBV29-1	TRBJ1-2	12	CSVYGGPYGYTF
TRBV5-4	TRBJ2-7	15	CASSLVGGPSYEQYF
TRBV19	TRBJ2-1	15	CASSISGSSYNEQFF
TRBV5-5	TRBJ2-5	17	CASSLVPLVAGQETQYF
TRBV7-9	TRBJ2-1	15	CASSQGQGYYNEQFF
TRBV6-5	TRBJ2-5	15	CASSDPSSGRETQYF
TRBV27	TRBJ1-2	14	CASSGGIIYDGYTF
TRBV19	TRBJ2-7	16	CASSHSSGQGRYEQYF
TRBV7-9	TRBJ1-2	18	CASSLGGTGLNGGYGYTF
TRBV28	TRBJ2-7	14	CARCGVAGNYEQYF
TRBV29-1	TRBJ1-2	13	CSVEGGRRYGYTF
TRBV5-1	TRBJ2-1	15	CASSLAAGGYNEQFF
TRBV4-1	TRBJ2-1	16	CASSYALAGDLYEQFF
TRBV7-3	TRBJ2-3	13	CASSLTATDTQYF
TRBV7-9	TRBJ1-1	14	CASSHDRMNTEAFF
TRBV27	TRBJ2-7	14	CASSLLNRRYEQYF
TRBV27	TRBJ2-7	17	CASSVTASSAKYYEQYF